The 23 T cell receptor beta chains reported below all come from one sample, sequenced in a study of tumor and adjacent non-tumor tissue in lung cancer. This sample's RNA came from whole unsorted tissue. Distant lung tissue was collected more than 3 cm away from the tumor edge. A modified ARM-PCR protocol with three rounds of nested PCR amplified TCRbeta. TCRdb ran MiXCR on the multiplex PCR reads and lists one entry per CDR3 protein. The table has 110,000 or so distinct CDR3 sequences, about 63% seen once. The sequencing sample was made of distant non-tumor lung tissue. Every receptor here comes from a man between 60 and 75 years old with non-small cell lung cancer.

About this clonotype itself: In this CDR3 the conserved last residue, phenylalanine or tryptophan, is missing, so a read error is likely. V is TRBV11-3 and J is TRBJ2-7, with 13 bases aligning to TRBD2. Germline CDR1 SGHNT, CDR2 YENEEA. V trimming: 9 bases; J trimming: 4 bases; junction bases outside the gene matches: 9. CDR3 length: 15 amino acids. CDR3 DNA sequence: TGTGCCAGTAGGAGGACTAGCGGGAGCTCATACGAGCAGTACTCC. Amino acid sequence: CASRRTSGSSYEQYS.

Details on this clonotype: Given a much more abundant clone one base away, this may be a read error. Likely a read error: the CDR3 ends without its conserved phenylalanine or tryptophan. V and J are TRBV20-1 and TRBJ1-6; no definite D call. V was shortened by 2 bases and J by 7 bases, with 9 bases between the two germline ends. Germline assignment: CDR1 DFQATT and CDR2 SNEGSKA (reference sequence). The CDR3 is 13 residues long. CDR3 coding DNA: TGCAGTGCTAGAAAGACGGTGAATTCACCCCTCCACCTT. It specifies CSARKTVNSPLHL.

This clonotype turned up a few times. A much larger clone lies one base from this, so it may be a read error. The chain combines TRBV6-5 with TRBJ1-2; 9 bases line up with TRBD1. V lost 10 bases and J lost 6; bases outside the gene matches: 12. Germline CDR1 MNHEY, CDR2 SVGAGI. The CDR3 is 14 residues long. CDR3 sequence (DNA): TGTGCCAACAGGCGCAAAACAGGGGGCCATGGCTACACCTTC. Translation: CANRRKTGGHGYTF.

The table lists this clonotype with a count of one. A much bigger clone sits one base away, suggesting this may be a read error. This chain connects TRBV30 to TRBJ2-1, with D perhaps TRBD1 (8 bases). The CDR3 spans 15 residues. Germline loops: CDR1 GTSNPN, CDR2 SVGIG (reference sequence). The CDR3: CAWSVQGGAANDQFF. The CDR3 bases are TGTGCCTGGAGTGTACAGGGGGGGGCCGCCAATGACCAGTTCTTC.

The V and J genes are TRBV20-1 and TRBJ1-1, with TRBD1 as a possible D gene (6 bases). V was clipped by 3 bases and J by 1 base, with 12 bases between them. This CDR3 is built from 14 residues. CDR1 is DFQATT, CDR2 SNEGSKA, per germline (reference sequence). CDR3 DNA: TGCAGTGCTAGCCCCCGGGACAAGAACACTGAAGCTTTCTTT. Translated: CSASPRDKNTEAFF.

This rearrangement joins TRBV7-2 to TRBJ2-3; 7 bases line up with TRBD2. Trimming took 4 bases from V and 2 from J; bases not matched to a gene: 6. Germline loops: CDR1 SGHTA, CDR2 FQGNSA. CDR3 length: 15 residues. The CDR3 nucleotides read TGTGCCAGCAGCTCGAGCGGGGCCTACACAGATACGCAGTATTTT. It codes for CASSSSGAYTDTQYF. Drawing the rest from reference TRBV7-2 and TRBJ2-3, the complete variable domain is GAGVSQSPSNKVTEKGKDVELRCDPISGHTALYWYRQSLGQGLEFLIYFQGNSAPDKSGLPSDRFSAERTGGSVSTLTIQRTQQEDSAVYLCASSSSGAYTDTQYFGPGTRLTVL.

On this clonotype itself: This clone may be a read error of a much larger clone one base away. The V call is TRBV10-3, the J call TRBJ2-3; TRBD2 aligns across 10 bases. This CDR3 spans 15 amino acids. The germline V gene has CDR1 ENHRY and CDR2 SYGVKD. V shed 7 bases and J 0 bases; nucleotides not matched to a gene: 4. CDR3 protein: CAIKGTSESTDTQYF. Written as DNA, the CDR3 is TGTGCCATCAAGGGGACTAGCGAGAGCACAGATACGCAGTATTTT.

About this clonotype itself: This clone may be a read error of a much larger clone one base away. This chain links TRBV4-1 with TRBJ2-1, with 8 positions matching TRBD1. V shed 4 bases and J 6 bases; nucleotides not matched to a gene: 14. This CDR3 is 17 amino acids long. Germline CDR1 reads MGHRA; CDR2 reads YSYEKL. The CDR3 DNA reads as TGCGCCAGCAGCCCTAAGGGGACAGGAGCTTTCTGCAATGAGCAGTTCTTC. It specifies CASSPKGTGAFCNEQFF.

This rearrangement joins TRBV7-9 to TRBJ2-1; 7 bases match TRBD1. CDR1 and CDR2 from the germline V gene are SEHNR and FQNEAQ (reference sequence). The CDR3 covers 16 residues. Losses at the gene ends were 7 bases for V and 5 bases for J; bases not matched to a gene: 14. CDR3 in DNA: TGTGCCAGCAAGAACCCTTCCACGGGACAGCACAATGAGCAGTTCTTC. Translated, it gives CASKNPSTGQHNEQFF.

Worth noting for this clonotype: One end of the junction varies from germline; a read error may be responsible. The CDR3 loop is CANSQSRSGAGFYNEQFF. The CDR3 bases are TGTGCCAACAGCCAATCAAGGTCCGGGGCAGGGTTCTACAATGAGCAGTTTTTC. This chain joins TRBV14 and TRBJ2-1; D tentatively fits TRBD1 or TRBD2 (5 bases each). Germline V gene sequence: CDR1 SGHDN, CDR2 FVKESK. This CDR3 has 18 residues. Full variable domain (missing parts from reference TRBV14 and TRBJ2-1): EAGVTQFPSHSVIEKGQTVTLRCDPISGHDNLYWYRRVMGKEIKFLLHFVKESKQDESGMPNNRFLAERTGGTYSTLKVQPAELEDSGVYFCANSQSRSGAGFYNEQFFGPGTRLTVL.

This clonotype was observed once. At one end, the junction sequence differs from germline, possibly due to a read error. The chain couples TRBV20-1 to TRBJ2-5; 7 bases align to TRBD2. Germline CDR1 and CDR2: DFQATT and SNEGSKA (reference sequence). The CDR3 spans 13 residues. CDR3 nucleotide sequence: TGCAGTGCTAGTACGGCGGGAGTAGAGACCCAATACTTC. Translated, it gives CSASTAGVETQYF.

This clonotype was recorded at least ten times. This chain connects TRBV5-5 to TRBJ2-5, with TRBD2 matching 10 bases. The CDR3 spans 14 residues. Germline CDR1 SGHKS, CDR2 YYEKEE (reference sequence). J lost 2 bases, V lost 3 bases, and 1 base had no gene match. In DNA form, the CDR3 reads TGTGCCAGCAGCTGGGGACTAGCGCAAGAGACCCAGTACTTC. This codes for CASSWGLAQETQYF.

About this clonotype: It may be a read error: a sequence one base away is much more abundant. This rearrangement joins TRBV12-3 or TRBV12-4 to TRBJ1-4; tentative D call: TRBD1 (6 bases). CDR3 size: 14 residues. Trimming left V 3 bases short and J 8 bases short, with 13 bases between. Written as DNA, the CDR3 is TGTGCCAGCAGTTTCTCAGGGGAGAGCGAAAAACTGTTTTTT. Translating gives CASSFSGESEKLFF.

In its sample, this clonotype was seen many times. V usage is TRBV6-2 or TRBV6-3 and J usage is TRBJ2-1, with TRBD2 identical over 12 bases. Trimming took 6 bases from V and 11 from J; bases not matched to a gene: 14. CDR3 size: 16 residues. Germline CDR1 is MNHEY and CDR2 is SVGEGT. CDR3 sequence (DNA): TGTGCCAGCAGCCGCCGGACTAGCGGGACCACCGCCAAGCAGTTCTTC. Translation gives CASSRRTSGTTAKQFF.

This clonotype was seen just once. The chain carries TRBV20-1 and TRBJ2-5; a possible D gene is TRBD2 (5 bases). This CDR3 comprises 12 residues. Germline assignment: CDR1 DFQATT and CDR2 SNEGSKA (reference sequence). V gave up 7 bases and J gave up 2 bases, with 11 bases separating them. The DNA of the CDR3 is TGCAGTGTTAGGCCGGGACAAGAGACCCAGTACTTC. This codes for CSVRPGQETQYF.

Note on this clonotype: The junction differs from germline at one of its ends, possibly a read error. V and J are TRBV12-3 or TRBV12-4 and TRBJ1-6, with 8 bases fitting TRBD1. The CDR3 is made up of 15 amino acids. CDR3 in amino acids: CASSIHRGENSPLHF. CDR3 DNA sequence: TGCGCCAGCAGTATACACAGGGGGGAGAATTCACCCCTCCACTTT.

This clonotype turned up a few times. V gene TRBV20-1 combines with J gene TRBJ2-2; TRBD1 matches 7 bases. Germline values: CDR1 DFQATT, CDR2 SNEGSKA (reference sequence). V dropped 6 bases and J dropped 3; count of bases not matched to a gene: 10. This CDR3 has 15 residues. CDR3 coding DNA: TGCAGTGCCAGACACGGGACAGAGGACACCGGGGAGCTGTTTTTT. This codes for CSARHGTEDTGELFF.

This chain uses TRBV4-1 with TRBJ1-4; TRBD1 matches 8 bases. V dropped 8 bases and J dropped 8; count of bases not matched to a gene: 10. Per germline, CDR1 MGHRA and CDR2 YSYEKL. CDR3 length equals 14 residues. CDR3 in DNA: TGCGCCAGCGGCCGGACAGGGTCGCACGAAAAACTGTTTTTT. Translated: CASGRTGSHEKLFF.

This clonotype appeared a few times. With a much larger clone just one base away, this may be a read error. J is TRBJ1-3 and V is TRBV6-5; 12 bases align to TRBD1. The ends lost 8 bases at V and 4 bases at J; junction bases unmatched: 6. The CDR3 runs 15 residues. Per germline, CDR1 MNHEY and CDR2 SVGAGI. CDR3 in DNA: TGTGCCAGCGTGGGACAGGGGGCGAGGGGAAACACCATATATTTT. The encoded protein is CASVGQGARGNTIYF.

As concerns this clonotype: One end of the junction is discordant with germline, which a read error may explain. V is TRBV7-9 and J is TRBJ2-3; the match to TRBD1 covers 7 bases. This CDR3 spans 15 amino acids. Germline V CDR1 and CDR2: SEHNR, FQNEAQ (reference sequence). The DNA for the CDR3 is TGTGCCATCAGCCCAGGACAGGTGGTCACAGATACGCAGTATTTT. Translation gives CAISPGQVVTDTQYF. Filled out from reference TRBV7-9 and TRBJ2-3, the complete variable domain reads DTGVSQNPRHKITKRGQNVTFRCDPISEHNRLYWYRQTLGQGPEFLTYFQNEAQLEKSRLLSDRFSAERPKGSFSTLEIQRTEQGDSAMYLCAISPGQVVTDTQYFGPGTRLTVL.

With respect to this clonotype: A much larger clone lies one base from this, so it may be a read error. The V gene is TRBV29-1, the J gene TRBJ2-5, with D unresolved. Looked up from germline, CDR1 is SQVTM and CDR2 is ANQGSEA. The CDR3 contains 11 residues. CDR3: CSVEVGENQYF. DNA of the CDR3: TGCAGCGTTGAAGTTGGAGAGAACCAGTACTTC.

In the case of this clonotype: Relative to the germline gene, one junction end is altered; a read error may explain this. This rearrangement joins TRBV29-1 to TRBJ2-1; D possibly corresponds to TRBD1 (5 bases). Germline-derived CDR1 and CDR2 are SQVTM and ANQGSEA. This CDR3 comprises 14 residues. The CDR3 protein is CIGQTASSYSEQFF. The CDR3 DNA reads as TGCATCGGCCAGACAGCGAGTTCCTACAGTGAGCAGTTCTTC.

As concerns this clonotype: The junction departs from the called germline gene at one end, perhaps through a read error. V gene TRBV7-8 combines with J gene TRBJ2-7; either TRBD1 or TRBD2 may supply D (6 bases each). The CDR3 runs to 14 residues. Germline assignment: CDR1 SGHVS and CDR2 FQNEAQ. The CDR3 loop is CAGSQTGALGEQYF. DNA for the CDR3: TGTGCCGGCAGCCAAACGGGGGCTTTGGGCGAGCAGTACTTC.